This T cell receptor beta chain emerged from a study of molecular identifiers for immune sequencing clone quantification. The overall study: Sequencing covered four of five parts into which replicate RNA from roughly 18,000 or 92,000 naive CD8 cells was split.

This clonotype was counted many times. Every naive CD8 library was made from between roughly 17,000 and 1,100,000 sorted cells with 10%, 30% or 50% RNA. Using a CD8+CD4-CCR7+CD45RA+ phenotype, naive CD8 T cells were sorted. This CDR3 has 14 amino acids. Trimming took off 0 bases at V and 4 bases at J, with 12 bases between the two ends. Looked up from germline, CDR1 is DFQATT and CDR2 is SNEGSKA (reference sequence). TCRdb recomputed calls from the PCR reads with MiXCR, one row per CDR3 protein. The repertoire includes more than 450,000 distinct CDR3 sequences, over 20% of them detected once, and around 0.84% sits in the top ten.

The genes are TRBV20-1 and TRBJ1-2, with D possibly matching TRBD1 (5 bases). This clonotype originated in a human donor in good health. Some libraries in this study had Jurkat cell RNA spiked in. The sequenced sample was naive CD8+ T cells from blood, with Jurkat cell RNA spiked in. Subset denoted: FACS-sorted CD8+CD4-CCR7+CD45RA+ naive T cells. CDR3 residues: CSARDIWTSYGYTF. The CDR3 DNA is TGCAGTGCTAGAGATATCTGGACAAGCTATGGCTACACCTTC.